This T cell receptor (beta chain) was sequenced during a study of T cells after somatic rescue of genetic block (dated by TCRdb to the early 2020s). Study-wide context: What the study looked at was long-term robustness, specifically in a T-cell system that came about through somatic rescue of a genetic block in T-cell development.

Libraries were built with the immunoSEQ multiplex PCR assay. TCRdb provides this immuneACCESS table in a form limited to in-frame rearrangements. Some clones are lacking; in checked studies, under half of them reflect an unresolved V gene, and why the rest are absent is not known. This sample comprises 68,000 or so clones, around 92% of them detected only once. The ten top clones hold just under 3% of the sample. Details on this clone: It lacks a known antigen. There are no base qualities to consult, and no much larger clone falls within one base.

Material for sequencing was peripheral blood mononuclear cells (PBMCs). The source of this sequence is a man aged 40-49 years.

The sequenced DNA is TGTGCCAGCACTACCTCCGGGACTAGCGCGGCGACCCAGTACTTC. Its protein product is CASTTSGTSAATQYF. In this chain, TRBV2 is recombined with TRBJ2-5, with 10 junctional bases fitting TRBD2. The CDR3 goes from the cysteine to the phenylalanine over 15 residues. Only the CDR3 DNA is retained, 45 bases long and in frame from the first base. V is pruned by 7 bases and J by 7 bases, leaving 12 bases of the junction without a gene match. The germline V gene yields SNHLY for CDR1 and FYNNEI for CDR2. Supplemented by the reference TRBV2 and TRBJ2-5 proteins around the CDR3, the complete variable domain is EPEVTQTPSHQVTQMGQEVILRCVPISNHLYFYWYRQILGQKVEFLVSFYNNEISEKSEIFDDQFSVERPDGSNFTLKIRSTKLEDSAMYFCASTTSGTSAATQYFGPGTRLLVL.